Described below is a single T cell receptor (beta chain) sequence and its context. What it binds is unknown. These data are taken from a study of human T cells and chemical hapten exposure. Germline V gene data show CDR1 as SEHNR and CDR2 as FQNEAQ (reference sequence). The CDR3 has 14 amino acids. Trimming took 5 bases from V and 6 from J; bases not matched to a gene: 9. Original data processing: Counts of TCRs in each sample centred on a median of around 96,000 and extended from about 24,000 to 680,000. From the RACE reads, TCRdb called clonotypes with MiXCR, one entry per CDR3 protein. TCRdb assigned the V and J calls; the authors' analysis was not used. Among about 360,000 distinct CDR3 sequences listed, more than 4.5% were seen once. Study-level results: There was alopecia in the donors, so their immune response may differ from that of healthy people. Compared with pre-sensitization or healthy control sets, expanded TCRs clustered more.

Time point: patch test 1, 2 weeks after DPC sensitization. Regarding treatment: therapeutic diphenylcyclopropenone sensitization with weekly scalp DPC. This rearrangement joins TRBV7-9 to TRBJ1-2; 7 bases are shared with TRBD1. This sequence originates from a woman aged 45-59 years with alopecia areata. Some clones in this sample may be carry-over from other donors' samples. Material: whole blood, obtained in connection with sensitization to the hapten diphenylcyclopropenone (DPC). The CDR3 is CASSRTGDVNGYTF. For the CDR3, the DNA is TGTGCCAGCAGCCGAACAGGGGATGTGAATGGCTACACCTTC.